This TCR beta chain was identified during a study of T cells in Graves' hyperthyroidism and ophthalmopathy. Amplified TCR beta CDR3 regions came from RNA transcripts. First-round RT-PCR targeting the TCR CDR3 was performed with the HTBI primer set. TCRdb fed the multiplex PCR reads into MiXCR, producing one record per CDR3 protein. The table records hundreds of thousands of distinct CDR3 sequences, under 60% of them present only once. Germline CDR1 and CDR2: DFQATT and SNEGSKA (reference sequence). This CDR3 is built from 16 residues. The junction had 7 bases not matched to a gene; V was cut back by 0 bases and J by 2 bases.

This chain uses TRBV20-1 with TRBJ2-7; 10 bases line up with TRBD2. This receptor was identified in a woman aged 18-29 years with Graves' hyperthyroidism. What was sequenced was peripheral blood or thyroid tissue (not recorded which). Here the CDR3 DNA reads TGCAGTGCTAGAGATTCGTCAACTAGCGGGACCTACGAGCAGTACTTC. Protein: CSARDSSTSGTYEQYF.